Below, 24 T cell receptor beta chains from the same sample are listed, as sequenced in a study of blood T cell repertoires in COVID-19. Method: immunoSEQ multiplex PCR; TCRdb's copy keeps in-frame clones and lacks some. Here the sample spans tens of thousands of clones, about 93% being singletons. The sequencing input was peripheral blood. The source of these receptors is a woman between 50 and 59 years old in a cohort sampled during active COVID-19.

This rearrangement joins TRBV28 to TRBJ2-7; a possible D gene is TRBD1 (6 bases). Germline-derived CDR1 and CDR2 are MDHEN and SYDVKM. The CDR3 has 13 amino acids. Trimming left V 3 bases short and J 4 bases short, with 10 bases between. CDR3 in DNA: TGTGCCAGCAGTTTTGTTCAGGGGTACGAGCAGTACTTC. Residues: CASSFVQGYEQYF.

This chain joins TRBV14 and TRBJ1-6; D remains unclear. The CDR3 has 13 amino acids. Germline lookup yields CDR1 SGHDN and CDR2 FVKESK. With 4 bases removed from V and 7 bases from J, the gap between germline ends came to 8 bases. Here the CDR3 reads CASSPTGNSPLHF. CDR3 DNA: TGTGCCAGCAGCCCAACGGGAAATTCACCCCTCCACTTT.

The CDR3 loop reads CASSLERLARNEQYF. The CDR3 DNA reads as TGTGCCAGCAGCTTAGAGAGACTAGCGAGAAACGAGCAGTACTTC. The chain joins TRBV7-8 to TRBJ2-7; the match to TRBD2 covers 8 bases. The CDR3 runs to 15 residues. Trimming took 1 base from V and 5 from J; bases not matched to a gene: 7. CDR1 and CDR2 (germline): SGHVS, FQNEAQ.

The chain carries TRBV5-1 and TRBJ1-2, with D possibly being TRBD1 (5 bases). CDR1 is SGHRS, CDR2 YFSETQ, per germline. This CDR3 has 14 residues. Deletions cut 4 bases from V and 2 bases from J, with 12 bases between. CDR3 DNA sequence: TGCGCCAGCAGCCCGACAGAACTAAACTATGGCTACACCTTC. It encodes CASSPTELNYGYTF.

This clone has a handful of counts. V is TRBV5-5 and J is TRBJ2-2; weak D call: TRBD2 (6 bases). This CDR3 has 17 amino acids. Germline V gene lookup returns CDR1 SGHKS and CDR2 YYEKEE (reference sequence). The germline V and J ends were trimmed by 3 bases and 0 bases, with 15 bases remaining between them. The CDR3 bases are TGTGCCAGCAGCTCAGAGGTGGCGGGGCCGAACACCGGGGAGCTGTTTTTT. As protein: CASSSEVAGPNTGELFF.

J is TRBJ1-2 and V is TRBV6-5; 9 bases map to TRBD1. V was clipped by 6 bases and J by 8 bases; unmatched bases: 13. CDR1 MNHEY and CDR2 SVGAGI come from the germline V gene. This CDR3 comprises 15 residues. The CDR3 is CASRRSGTGSGGYTF. DNA of the CDR3: TGTGCCAGCAGACGATCCGGGACAGGGAGCGGAGGCTACACCTTC.

The V and J genes are TRBV10-2 and TRBJ2-1; D unresolved. V was clipped by 3 bases and J by 0 bases, with 12 bases between them. This CDR3 spans 16 amino acids. The germline V gene has CDR1 WSHSY and CDR2 SAAADI. The CDR3 DNA sequence: TGCGCCAGCAGTGATATGGGCTGGCCCTCCTACAATGAGCAGTTCTTC. This sequence encodes CASSDMGWPSYNEQFF.

This clone has more than one count but fewer than ten. The rearrangement links TRBV6-2 or TRBV6-3 to TRBJ1-1, with TRBD1 as a possible D gene (5 bases). Germline V CDR1 and CDR2: MNHEY, SVGEGT. The length of the CDR3 is 15 residues. Between the trimmed V and J ends, which lost 5 bases and 4 bases, there was a span of 17 bases. The CDR3 spells CASSRPSSRATEAFF. The CDR3 DNA reads TGTGCCAGCAGTAGGCCGAGCTCCAGGGCCACTGAAGCTTTCTTT.

V and J are TRBV4-2 and TRBJ2-1, with 7 bases lining up with TRBD2. Looked up from germline, CDR1 is LGHNA and CDR2 is YNFKEQ. The CDR3 runs to 15 residues. The V segment lost 1 base and the J segment 8 bases; nucleotides outside the gene matches: 8. The CDR3 here is CASSQAMTSWHEQFF. The DNA of the CDR3 is TGTGCCAGCAGCCAAGCGATGACTAGCTGGCATGAGCAGTTCTTC.

The rearrangement links TRBV9 to TRBJ2-1, with TRBD1 matching 9 bases. The J segment lost 7 bases and the V segment lost 7 bases, leaving 9 bases of the junction unmatched. Germline CDR1 is SGDLS and CDR2 is YYNGEE. This CDR3 comprises 14 residues. For the CDR3, the DNA is TGTGCCAGCCCCCGGGACAGGGTCGAAAATGAGCAGTTCTTC. As protein: CASPRDRVENEQFF.

J is TRBJ2-7 and V is TRBV10-1, with a possible D match to TRBD2 (7 bases). Germline assignment: CDR1 WNHNN and CDR2 SYGVQD (reference sequence). The V gene lost 6 bases and the J gene lost 2 bases, with 14 bases spanning the gap. The CDR3 sequence is 14 residues long. CDR3 in amino acids: CASRPGGSTYEQYF. CDR3 DNA sequence: TGCGCCAGCAGGCCGGGGGGCTCTACCTACGAGCAGTACTTC.

The CDR3 coding sequence is TGTGCCAGCAGTTCAGCGGGGAGAAAAGAGACCCAGTACTTC. Encoded protein: CASSSAGRKETQYF. The chain links TRBV27 to TRBJ2-5; TRBD2 agrees at 7 bases. From germline, CDR1 is MNHEY and CDR2 SMNVEV (reference sequence). V shed 4 bases, J shed 3 bases, and the junction held 5 bases outside the gene matches. The CDR3 covers 14 residues.

The rearrangement uses TRBV5-4 and TRBJ1-4; 8 bases match TRBD1. V shed 3 bases, J shed 8 bases, and the junction held 9 bases outside the gene matches. CDR1 and CDR2 (germline): SGHNT, YYREEE (reference sequence). This CDR3 region has 15 residues. Here the CDR3 DNA reads TGTGCCAGCAGCTCGCAGGGGGCGGCAGGGGAAAAACTGTTTTTT. This sequence encodes CASSSQGAAGEKLFF.

This clone was seen only a few times. CDR3 protein: CASNPGFNQPQHF. The CDR3 DNA is TGTGCCAGCAATCCGGGATTCAATCAGCCCCAGCATTTT. This chain links TRBV2 with TRBJ1-5; D not resolved. Trimming pared 7 bases from V and 3 bases from J, leaving 10 bases between. From germline, CDR1 is SNHLY and CDR2 FYNNEI. CDR3 size: 13 residues.

The gene calls are TRBV13 and TRBJ1-2, with D possibly TRBD1 on 6 matching bases. The CDR3 loop spans 17 amino acids. The germline V and J ends were trimmed by 5 bases and 3 bases, with 22 bases remaining between them. Germline V gives CDR1 PRHDT, CDR2 FYEKMQ (reference sequence). CDR3 amino acids: CASSPGQSGWLDYGYTF. Here the CDR3 DNA reads TGTGCCAGCAGCCCAGGACAGAGTGGGTGGTTAGACTATGGCTACACCTTC.

This rearrangement joins TRBV29-1 to TRBJ1-4; 8 nucleotides align to TRBD1. The CDR3 contains 13 residues. V was pared by 4 bases and J by 3 bases, with 1 base of the junction left unmatched. Germline V gives CDR1 SQVTM, CDR2 ANQGSEA. DNA of the CDR3: TGCAGCGTTGGGACAGGGTCTAATGAAAAACTGTTTTTT. This sequence encodes CSVGTGSNEKLFF. Full variable domain (rest looked up from reference TRBV29-1 and TRBJ1-4): SAVISQKPSRDICQRGTSLTIQCQVDSQVTMMFWYRQQPGQSLTLIATANQGSEATYESGFVIDKFPISRPNLTFSTLTVSNMSPEDSSIYLCSVGTGSNEKLFFGSGTQLSVL.

The V call is TRBV19, the J call TRBJ2-2; 9 bases line up with TRBD2. V was pared by 1 base and J by 6 bases, with 12 bases of the junction left unmatched. Germline assignment: CDR1 LNHDA and CDR2 SQIVND (reference sequence). CDR3 length equals 18 residues. The CDR3 DNA reads TGTGCCAGTAGTATAGTAAGGAAGGTAGCGGGAGAGGCCGGGGAGCTGTTTTTT. It yields the protein CASSIVRKVAGEAGELFF.

The rearrangement uses TRBV20-1 and TRBJ2-1; D is unresolved. The CDR3 contains 10 residues. Germline values: CDR1 DFQATT, CDR2 SNEGSKA (reference sequence). Trimming removed 6 bases from V and 7 bases from J, with 7 bases in between. CDR3 sequence reads: CSAQWNEQFF. As DNA, the CDR3 is TGCAGTGCCCAGTGGAATGAGCAGTTCTTC.

This clone was observed a handful of times. The DNA for the CDR3 is TGTGCCAGCACCCGAGGGCTGGGACAGGGGGCTTTCTCACCCCTCCACTTT. Translation gives CASTRGLGQGAFSPLHF. This chain uses TRBV5-5 with TRBJ1-6; 12 bases line up with TRBD1. This CDR3 has 17 amino acids. V was clipped by 6 bases and J by 10 bases; unmatched bases: 14. CDR1 and CDR2 from the germline V gene are SGHKS and YYEKEE (reference sequence).

The CDR3 sequence: CASSSPRDRTFYGYTF. As DNA, the CDR3 is TGTGCCAGTAGTTCCCCTCGGGACAGGACCTTCTATGGCTACACCTTC. The V and J genes are TRBV19 and TRBJ1-2, with 8 bases lining up with TRBD1. Germline-derived CDR1 and CDR2 are LNHDA and SQIVND (reference sequence). The CDR3 loop spans 16 amino acids. With 5 bases clipped from V and 4 bases from J, the junction kept 12 bases outside the gene matches.

The gene calls are TRBV7-9 and TRBJ1-4, with 8 bases fitting TRBD1. From germline, CDR1 is SEHNR and CDR2 FQNEAQ (reference sequence). This CDR3 is 15 amino acids long. Losses at the gene ends were 5 bases for V and 4 bases for J; bases not matched to a gene: 6. As DNA, the CDR3 is TGTGCCAGCAGCAAACGGACAGGGCTTAATGAAAAACTGTTTTTT. Translation: CASSKRTGLNEKLFF.

The V call is TRBV7-9, the J call TRBJ1-1; the match to TRBD1 covers 7 bases. The CDR3 contains 14 residues. Per germline, CDR1 SEHNR and CDR2 FQNEAQ (reference sequence). V gave up 8 bases and J gave up 1 base; unmatched junction bases: 7. The CDR3 DNA reads as TGTGCCAGCCACTATCAGGGGGAGAACACTGAAGCTTTCTTT. This codes for CASHYQGENTEAFF.

The genes are TRBV27 and TRBJ1-1; 11 bases match TRBD1. Germline assignment: CDR1 MNHEY and CDR2 SMNVEV (reference sequence). The CDR3 length is 16 residues. The V segment lost 9 bases and the J segment 6 bases; nucleotides outside the gene matches: 15. The CDR3 DNA reads as TGTGCCAGTACCCCCCGTTGGACAGGGGGCTTTTCTGAAGCTTTCTTT. Amino acid sequence: CASTPRWTGGFSEAFF.

This clone was found once. The chain combines TRBV5-1 with TRBJ2-7; 7 positions agree with TRBD1. The CDR3 is 15 residues long. Germline CDR1 reads SGHRS; CDR2 reads YFSETQ. J gave up 1 base and V 0 bases, and 4 bases lay outside the gene matches. CDR3 sequence: CASSLVQGVSYEQYF. The CDR3 nucleotides read TGCGCCAGCAGCTTGGTGCAGGGGGTGTCCTACGAGCAGTACTTC.